This TCR beta chain was found in a study of T cells in Graves' hyperthyroidism and ophthalmopathy. Study findings and constraints: Most clonotypes that expanded in the thyroid above 0.001 also showed up in blood. The model anticipated ophthalmopathy a median approximately 6.7 months pre-onset.

The table lists this clonotype with many counts. What it recognizes is unknown. In germline, CDR1 is KGHDR, CDR2 SFDVKD. V lost 3 bases and J lost 7, with 5 bases in between. The CDR3 is made up of 12 amino acids. Amplified regions were TCR beta CDR3 sequences from RNA transcripts. The HTBI set primed first-round TCR CDR3 RT-PCR. One entry per CDR3 protein, called by TCRdb with MiXCR from the multiplex PCR reads. The table shows hundreds of thousands of distinct CDR3 sequences, with 45% occurring only once. What was sequenced was peripheral blood or thyroid tissue (not recorded which). J is TRBJ2-2 and V is TRBV24-1, with D unresolved. This clonotype originated in an adult man with Graves' disease, either hyperthyroidism or ophthalmopathy (not recorded which). The CDR3 sequence: CATSDVGGELFF. The CDR3, as DNA: TGTGCCACCAGTGATGTAGGCGGGGAGCTGTTTTTT.